The 8 T cell receptor beta chains below were found in one sample sequenced in a study of graft-versus-host responses after intestinal transplantation. Here immunoSEQ multiplex PCR was the method, and the copy in TCRdb shows in-frame clones only, minus some. Here the sample spans roughly 96,000 clones, over 75% being singletons. These TCRs' antigens remain unknown. The sequencing here drew on unstimulated CD8+ T cells sorted from spleen or lymph node cells, taken before intestinal transplant. These TCRs come from a human donor who received an intestinal transplant.

In DNA, the CDR3 is TGCGCCAGCAGCCAAGTTTCAGGGGGCCTTCTTAACACTGAAGCTTTCTTT. Its translation is CASSQVSGGLLNTEAFF. The chain carries TRBV4-3 and TRBJ1-1; 8 positions match TRBD1. The ends lost 1 base at V and 2 bases at J; junction bases unmatched: 9. CDR1 is LGHNA, CDR2 YSLEER, per germline. The CDR3 consists of 17 residues.

CDR3 nucleotides: TGTGCCAGCAGCTCACGCGGGTTATTGCCCCAGCATTTT. It yields the protein CASSSRGLLPQHF. J is TRBJ1-5 and V is TRBV7-2; D unresolved. The V and J ends lost 4 bases and 9 bases respectively, with 13 bases between them. In germline, CDR1 is SGHTA, CDR2 FQGNSA. The CDR3 loop spans 13 amino acids.

The table lists this clone with a few counts. The rearrangement links TRBV6-5 to TRBJ2-7, with D perhaps TRBD2 (6 bases). Trimming stripped 0 bases from V and 9 bases from J, with 18 bases between. The CDR3 totals 15 residues. Germline lookup yields CDR1 MNHEY and CDR2 SVGAGI. The CDR3 region is CASSYSPGEVGGQYF. The CDR3 nucleotides read TGTGCCAGCAGTTACTCTCCGGGAGAAGTAGGTGGGCAGTACTTC.

This clone came up once. The chain combines TRBV19 with TRBJ2-1; 13 bases agree with TRBD2. The J segment lost 9 bases and the V segment lost 9 bases, leaving 8 bases of the junction unmatched. Germline CDR1 LNHDA, CDR2 SQIVND (reference sequence). The CDR3 consists of 14 residues. As DNA, the CDR3 is TGTGCCAGCAACGGACTAGCGGGAGCTGCTGAGCAGTTCTTC. Translation gives CASNGLAGAAEQFF.

The chain uses TRBV9 and TRBJ2-1; 12 positions agree with TRBD2. J was trimmed by 4 bases and V by 2 bases; bases with no gene match: 7. The CDR3 contains 17 residues. Germline V gene lookup returns CDR1 SGDLS and CDR2 YYNGEE. The CDR3 loop reads CASSVRLAGADYNEQFF. DNA for the CDR3: TGTGCCAGCAGCGTGCGACTAGCGGGAGCGGATTACAATGAGCAGTTCTTC.

The J gene is TRBJ1-2, the V gene TRBV2; 9 bases agree with TRBD1. The CDR3 is made up of 14 amino acids. V shed 5 bases, J shed 2 bases, and the junction held 3 bases outside the gene matches. The germline V gene encodes CDR1 SNHLY and CDR2 FYNNEI. The CDR3 nucleotides are TGTGCCAGCAGTAGGACAGGGGAGAACTATGGCTACACCTTC. It is translated as CASSRTGENYGYTF.

J is TRBJ2-3 and V is TRBV4-1; D is undetermined. This CDR3 is 16 amino acids long. CDR1 is MGHRA and CDR2 is YSYEKL in the germline V gene. The V end lost 1 base, the J end lost 1 base, and 12 bases lay between the germline ends. The CDR3 region is CASSQGASARTDTQYF. Written as DNA, the CDR3 is TGCGCCAGCAGCCAAGGTGCCAGCGCACGCACAGATACGCAGTATTTT.

This clone appeared once. The CDR3 DNA reads as TGTGCCAGCAGCTTAGAAGGGGGTAGCTACAATGAGCAGTTCTTC. Its protein product is CASSLEGGSYNEQFF. The chain is built from TRBV7-8 and TRBJ2-1, with D possibly matching TRBD1 (6 bases). The V end was cut by 1 base, the J end by 3 bases, with 10 bases between. From germline, CDR1 is SGHVS and CDR2 FQNEAQ. This CDR3 region has 15 residues.